This TCR beta chain emerged from a study of shared clonotypes between healthy human individuals. Study donors comprised healthy, HIV-negative adults devoid of recent acute infection or vaccination. Sequencing was at deep level. Methods used by the authors: From ImmunoSEQ came sequences covering only the junction and carrying no quality scores, so filtering differed. TCRdb's table, derived via immunoSEQ multiplex PCR, lists solely in-frame clones and lacks some. D and trimming come from the DNA, and the V and J calls and clone size come from that table. The sample includes 490,000 or so clones, approximately 80% of them seen just once. The germline V and J ends were trimmed by 1 base and 7 bases, with 12 bases remaining between them. From germline, CDR1 is SGHRS and CDR2 YFSETQ. The length of the CDR3 is 14 residues.

The sample was PBMCs. The sequence was collected from a woman in her 40s in good health. Some clones in this sample may be carry-over from other donors' samples. V and J are TRBV5-1 and TRBJ2-1; D uncertain. In nucleotides, the CDR3 is TGCGCCAGCAGCTTGCTTTTAGACGGGAATGAGCAGTTCTTC. Translated: CASSLLLDGNEQFF. The entire variable domain, with the rest obtained from reference TRBV5-1 and TRBJ2-1, is as follows: KAGVTQTPRYLIKTRGQQVTLSCSPISGHRSVSWYQQTPGQGLQFLFEYFSETQRNKGNFPGRFSGRQFSNSRSEMNVSTLELGDSALYLCASSLLLDGNEQFFGPGTRLTVL.